What follows are 18 T cell receptor beta chains derived from one specimen sequenced in a study of T cells in Graves' hyperthyroidism and ophthalmopathy. Using RNA transcripts as the source, TCR beta CDR3 regions were amplified. Carried out on the TCR CDR3, a first-round RT-PCR used the HTBI primer set. One entry per CDR3 protein results from TCRdb running MiXCR on the multiplex PCR reads. This sample carries under 250,000 distinct CDR3 sequences, 24% of them seen once, and the ten largest clones take 35%. Sequencing was performed on blood. Every receptor here comes from a woman aged 40 to 50 with Graves' ophthalmopathy.

This clonotype occurred many times. The chain employs TRBV29-1 and TRBJ2-7; TRBD2 might be the D (6 bases). The CDR3 consists of 12 residues. Germline-derived CDR1 and CDR2 are SQVTM and ANQGSEA. V lost 3 bases to trimming and J lost 6 bases, with 12 bases between them. The CDR3 DNA reads TGCAGCGTTGATAACGGGGGAGGCGAGCAGTACTTC. Translated: CSVDNGGGEQYF.

Ten or more counts support this clonotype. The chain recombines TRBV19 with TRBJ1-5; D possibly corresponds to TRBD1 (5 bases). Trimming took off 7 bases at V and 7 bases at J, with 11 bases between the two ends. The CDR3 spans 12 residues. CDR1 is LNHDA and CDR2 is SQIVND in the germline V gene (reference sequence). This chain's CDR3 is CASKQAGQPQHF. CDR3 nucleotide sequence: TGTGCCAGTAAACAGGCCGGACAGCCCCAGCATTTT.

This clonotype has ten or more counts. The V gene is TRBV11-2, the J gene TRBJ2-7; no clear D gene. V shed 0 bases and J shed 5 bases, with 11 bases lying between them. The CDR3 covers 14 residues. Germline values: CDR1 SGHAT, CDR2 FQNNGV. The CDR3 sequence: CASSLDWAAHEQYF. CDR3 DNA: TGTGCCAGCAGCTTAGATTGGGCAGCCCACGAGCAGTACTTC.

The rearrangement uses TRBV12-3 or TRBV12-4 and TRBJ2-2; 9 nucleotides agree with TRBD1. The CDR3 loop spans 17 amino acids. V shed 6 bases and J 6 bases; nucleotides not matched to a gene: 14. The CDR3 here is CASRTGQGDQSAGELFF. CDR3 DNA: TGTGCCAGCAGAACGGGACAGGGAGACCAATCGGCCGGGGAGCTGTTTTTT.

To note about this clonotype: Germline is not matched at one junction end, which may reflect a read error. V and J are TRBV7-2 and TRBJ2-4; 8 bases are shared with TRBD1. Germline V gene sequence: CDR1 SGHTA, CDR2 FQGNSA. The CDR3 loop spans 14 amino acids. CDR3 DNA sequence: TGTGCCAGCAGCATAGCGACAGGGGCAAACATTCAGTACTTC. Translated: CASSIATGANIQYF.

This clonotype was detected many times. The chain employs TRBV29-1 and TRBJ2-7; 7 bases map to TRBD1. The V gene's germline CDR1 is SQVTM and CDR2 ANQGSEA. The CDR3 loop spans 13 amino acids. The junction had 6 bases not matched to a gene; V was cut back by 2 bases and J by 5 bases. In DNA form, the CDR3 reads TGCAGCGTTGAATGGGAACAGGGGAACGAGCAGTACTTC. It codes for CSVEWEQGNEQYF.

This clonotype was observed many times. The chain recombines TRBV4-1 with TRBJ1-2; D is undetermined. CDR3 length equals 15 residues. Trimming pared 1 base from V and 3 bases from J, leaving 12 bases between. The germline gives CDR1 MGHRA, CDR2 YSYEKL. This CDR3 reads CASSQGQASDYGYTF. The CDR3 DNA reads TGCGCCAGCAGCCAAGGTCAGGCCAGCGACTATGGCTACACCTTC.

This chain's CDR3 is CASGFPGQQETQYF. The CDR3 DNA reads as TGTGCTAGTGGTTTTCCGGGACAGCAAGAGACCCAGTACTTC. The chain is built from TRBV12-5 and TRBJ2-5, with TRBD1 matching over 7 bases. Germline CDR1 and CDR2: LGHNT and FRNRAP. The junction had 3 bases not matched to a gene; V was cut back by 3 bases and J by 2 bases. The CDR3 sequence is 14 residues long.

In this sample, this clonotype turned up a few times. The gene calls are TRBV28 and TRBJ2-7; the match to TRBD1 covers 7 bases. Germline CDR1 is MDHEN and CDR2 is SYDVKM. This CDR3 has 13 amino acids. V gave up 6 bases and J gave up 3 bases; unmatched junction bases: 5. The CDR3 sequence: CASRTGTVYEQYF. The CDR3 bases are TGTGCCAGCAGAACCGGGACAGTCTACGAGCAGTACTTC.

This clonotype was recorded many times. This rearrangement joins TRBV30 to TRBJ2-7, with D hard to call. The CDR3 loop spans 12 amino acids. Germline CDR1 is GTSNPN and CDR2 is SVGIG (reference sequence). Trimming pared 2 bases from V and 2 bases from J, leaving 7 bases between. The CDR3 loop is CAWSPSTYEQYF. CDR3 bases: TGTGCCTGGAGTCCGTCGACCTACGAGCAGTACTTC.

The V gene is TRBV24-1, the J gene TRBJ2-5; D could derive from TRBD1 or TRBD2 (5 bases each). With 3 bases removed from V and 5 bases from J, the gap between germline ends came to 12 bases. Germline lookup yields CDR1 KGHDR and CDR2 SFDVKD. The CDR3 sequence is 14 residues long. The chain's CDR3 is CATSDERGDETQYF. The CDR3 bases are TGTGCCACCAGTGATGAGAGGGGAGATGAGACCCAGTACTTC.

This clonotype was seen at least ten times. The V and J genes are TRBV5-6 and TRBJ1-2; tentatively, D is TRBD1 (5 bases). This CDR3 spans 16 amino acids. Trimming stripped 3 bases from V and 4 bases from J, with 19 bases between. The germline CDR1 and CDR2 sequences are SGHDT and YYEEEE. CDR3 protein: CASSSPAGQWTYGYTF. CDR3 DNA sequence: TGTGCCAGCAGCTCGCCGGCGGGGCAGTGGACCTATGGCTACACCTTC. The whole variable domain, filled in from reference TRBV5-6 and TRBJ1-2, reads DAGVTQSPTHLIKTRGQQVTLRCSPKSGHDTVSWYQQALGQGPQFIFQYYEEEERQRGNFPDRFSGHQFPNYSSELNVNALLLGDSALYLCASSSPAGQWTYGYTFGSGTRLTVV.

This clonotype was recorded many times. The chain combines TRBV20-1 with TRBJ2-2; 10 bases fit TRBD2. The germline gives CDR1 DFQATT, CDR2 SNEGSKA (reference sequence). The CDR3 loop spans 16 amino acids. V shed 0 bases and J 4 bases; nucleotides not matched to a gene: 5. CDR3 in amino acids: CSARDLSGRATGELFF. CDR3 sequence (DNA): TGCAGTGCTAGAGATCTAAGCGGGAGGGCCACCGGGGAGCTGTTTTTT.

This clonotype has at least ten counts. The chain has TRBV7-2 and TRBJ2-1, with a weak D call TRBD1 (5 bases). This CDR3 is 14 amino acids long. The V and J ends lost 1 base and 10 bases respectively, with 14 bases between them. CDR1 is SGHTA and CDR2 is FQGNSA in the germline V gene. CDR3 region: CASSLVKGAVEQFF. In DNA form, the CDR3 reads TGTGCCAGCAGCTTAGTAAAAGGGGCGGTAGAGCAGTTCTTC.

As to this clonotype: An end of the junction differs from the germline gene, which may be a read error. CDR3 DNA: TGTGCCATCACCGAAGGGGGCAATCAGCCCCAGCTTTTT. This gives the protein CAITEGGNQPQLF. V and J are TRBV10-3 and TRBJ1-5; TRBD1 agrees at 7 bases. The CDR3 spans 13 residues. The germline CDR1 and CDR2 sequences are ENHRY and SYGVKD.

Many counts were recorded for this clonotype. The chain carries TRBV20-1 and TRBJ2-7; 8 bases fit TRBD2. After removal of 0 bases from V and 5 bases from J, the junction contained 9 bases not matched to a gene. Germline loops: CDR1 DFQATT, CDR2 SNEGSKA (reference sequence). The CDR3 has 15 residues. The CDR3 DNA follows: TGCAGTGCTAGAGATCTTATGGGACTAGTGCACGAGCAGTACTTC. Amino acids: CSARDLMGLVHEQYF.

The CDR3 is CASSERGTYSPGYTF. CDR3 bases: TGTGCCAGCAGTGAAAGGGGGACATATTCCCCTGGCTACACCTTC. The chain combines TRBV2 with TRBJ1-2; perhaps TRBD1 as D (6 bases). Germline V lookup: CDR1 SNHLY, CDR2 FYNNEI. The CDR3 contains 15 residues. V shed 2 bases and J shed 7 bases, with 17 bases lying between them.

This clonotype was observed many times. The V gene is TRBV9, the J gene TRBJ1-1; D uncertain. This CDR3 spans 13 amino acids. The germline V gene has CDR1 SGDLS and CDR2 YYNGEE. Trimming took off 2 bases at V and 0 bases at J, with 5 bases between the two ends. CDR3 coding DNA: TGTGCCAGCAGCGTGACGGTGAACACTGAAGCTTTCTTT. This encodes CASSVTVNTEAFF.